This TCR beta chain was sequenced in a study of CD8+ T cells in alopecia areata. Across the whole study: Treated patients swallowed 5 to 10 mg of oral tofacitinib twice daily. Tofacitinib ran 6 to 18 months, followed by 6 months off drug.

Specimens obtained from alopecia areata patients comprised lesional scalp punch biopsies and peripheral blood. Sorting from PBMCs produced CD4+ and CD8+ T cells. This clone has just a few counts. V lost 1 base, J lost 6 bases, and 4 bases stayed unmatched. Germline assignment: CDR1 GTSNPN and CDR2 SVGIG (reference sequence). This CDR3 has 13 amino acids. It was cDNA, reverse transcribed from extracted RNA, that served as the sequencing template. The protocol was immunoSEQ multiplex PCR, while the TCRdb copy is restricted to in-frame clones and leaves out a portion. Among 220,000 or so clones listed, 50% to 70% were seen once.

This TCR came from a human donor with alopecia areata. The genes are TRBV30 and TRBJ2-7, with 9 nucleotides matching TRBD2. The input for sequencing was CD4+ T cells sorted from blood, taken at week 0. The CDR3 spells CAWSEERGAEQYF. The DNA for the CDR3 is TGTGCCTGGAGTGAAGAGCGGGGGGCCGAGCAGTACTTC.